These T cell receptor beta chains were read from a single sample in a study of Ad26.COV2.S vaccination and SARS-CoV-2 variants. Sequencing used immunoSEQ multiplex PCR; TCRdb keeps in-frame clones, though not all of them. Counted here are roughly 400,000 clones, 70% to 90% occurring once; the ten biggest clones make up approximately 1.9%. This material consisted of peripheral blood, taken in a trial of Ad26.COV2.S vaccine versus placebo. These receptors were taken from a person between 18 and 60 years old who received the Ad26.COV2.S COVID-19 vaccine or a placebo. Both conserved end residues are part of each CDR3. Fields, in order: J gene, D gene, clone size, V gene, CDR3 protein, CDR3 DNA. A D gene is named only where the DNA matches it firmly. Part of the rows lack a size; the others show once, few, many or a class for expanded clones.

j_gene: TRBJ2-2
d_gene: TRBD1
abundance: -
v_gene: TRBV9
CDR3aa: CASSATGQGIRSGELFF
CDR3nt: TGTGCCAGCAGCGCAACCGGACAGGGGATACGTTCCGGGGAGCTGTTTTTT

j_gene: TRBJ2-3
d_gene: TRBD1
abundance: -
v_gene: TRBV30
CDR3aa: CAGGQGSTDTQYF
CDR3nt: TGTGCCGGTGGACAGGGAAGCACAGATACGCAGTATTTT

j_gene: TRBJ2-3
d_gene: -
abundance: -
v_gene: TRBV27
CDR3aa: CASSLGTDTQYF
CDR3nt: TGTGCCAGCAGTTTGGGGACAGATACGCAGTATTTT

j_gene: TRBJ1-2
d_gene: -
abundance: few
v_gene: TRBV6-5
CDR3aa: CASRKGLYGYTF
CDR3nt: TGTGCCAGCAGGAAAGGGCTCTATGGCTACACCTTC

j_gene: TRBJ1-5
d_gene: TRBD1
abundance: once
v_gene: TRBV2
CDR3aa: CASSLRQGDQPQHF
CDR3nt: TGTGCCAGCAGTCTAAGACAGGGTGATCAGCCCCAGCATTTT

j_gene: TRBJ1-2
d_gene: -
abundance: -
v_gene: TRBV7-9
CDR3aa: CASSPTEDLYGYTF
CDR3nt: TGTGCCAGCAGCCCGACAGAAGACCTCTATGGCTACACCTTC

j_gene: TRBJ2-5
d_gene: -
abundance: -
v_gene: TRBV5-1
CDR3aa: CASTQPPMKTQYF
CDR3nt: TGCGCCAGCACACAGCCCCCCATGAAGACCCAGTACTTC

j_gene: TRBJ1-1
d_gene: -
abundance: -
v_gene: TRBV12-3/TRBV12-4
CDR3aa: CASSLVAGGEAFF
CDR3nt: TGTGCCAGCAGTTTAGTGGCGGGGGGGGAAGCTTTCTTT

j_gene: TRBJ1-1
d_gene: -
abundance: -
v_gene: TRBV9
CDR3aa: CASSVAPDTEAFF
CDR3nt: TGTGCCAGCAGCGTAGCCCCCGACACTGAAGCTTTCTTT

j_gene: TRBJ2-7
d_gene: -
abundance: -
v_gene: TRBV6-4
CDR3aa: CASSEGTEGYEQYF
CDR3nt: TGTGCCAGCAGTGAGGGGACCGAAGGCTACGAGCAGTACTTC

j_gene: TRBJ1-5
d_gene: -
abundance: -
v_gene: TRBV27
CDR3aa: CASSPRPGISNQPQHF
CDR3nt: TGTGCCAGCAGTCCCCGCCCAGGGATTAGCAATCAGCCCCAGCATTTT

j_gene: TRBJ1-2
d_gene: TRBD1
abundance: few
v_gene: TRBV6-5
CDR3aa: CASSYGRDRYYGYTF
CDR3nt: TGTGCCAGCAGTTACGGGCGGGACAGATATTATGGCTACACCTTC

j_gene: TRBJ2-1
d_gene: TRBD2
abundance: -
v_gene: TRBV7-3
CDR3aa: CASSLTGRDNEQFF
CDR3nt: TGTGCCAGCAGCTTAACGGGGAGGGACAATGAGCAGTTCTTC

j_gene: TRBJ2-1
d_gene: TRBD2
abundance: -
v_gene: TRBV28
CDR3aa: CASSATGLAAYNEQFF
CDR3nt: TGTGCCAGCAGTGCCACGGGACTAGCGGCCTACAATGAGCAGTTCTTC

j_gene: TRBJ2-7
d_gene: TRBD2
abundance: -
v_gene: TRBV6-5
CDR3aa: CASSYGLAGGPVEQYF
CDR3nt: TGTGCCAGCAGTTACGGACTAGCGGGAGGGCCCGTCGAGCAGTACTTC

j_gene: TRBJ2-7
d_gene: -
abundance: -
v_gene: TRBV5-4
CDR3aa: CASSLQLSEQYF
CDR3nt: TGTGCCAGCAGCTTGCAGCTTTCCGAGCAGTACTTC

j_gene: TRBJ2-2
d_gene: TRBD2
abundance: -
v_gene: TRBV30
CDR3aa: CAWSTQSGRGTGELFF
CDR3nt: TGTGCCTGGAGTACCCAAAGCGGGAGAGGGACGGGGGAGCTGTTTTTT

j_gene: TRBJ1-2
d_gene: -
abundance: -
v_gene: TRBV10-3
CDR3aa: CAISEARDGYTF
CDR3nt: TGTGCCATCAGTGAGGCCCGGGATGGCTACACCTTC

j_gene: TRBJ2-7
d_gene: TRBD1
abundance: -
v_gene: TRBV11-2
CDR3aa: CASSSIAKDRTYEQYF
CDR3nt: TGTGCCAGCAGCTCAATCGCCAAGGACAGGACCTACGAGCAGTACTTC

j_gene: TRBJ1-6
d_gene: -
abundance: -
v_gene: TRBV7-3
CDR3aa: CASSLRPNSPLHF
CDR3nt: TGTGCCAGCAGCTTAAGGCCTAATTCACCCCTCCACTTT

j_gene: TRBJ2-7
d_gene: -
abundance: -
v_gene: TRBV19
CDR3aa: CASSILAGYEQYF
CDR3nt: TGTGCCAGTAGTATACTAGCCGGCTACGAGCAGTACTTC

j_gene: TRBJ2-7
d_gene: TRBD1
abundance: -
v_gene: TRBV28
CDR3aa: CASSFHGQATYEQYF
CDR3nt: TGTGCCAGCAGTTTCCATGGACAGGCGACCTACGAGCAGTACTTC

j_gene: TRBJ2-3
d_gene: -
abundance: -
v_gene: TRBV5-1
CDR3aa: CASTSPPGTDTQYF
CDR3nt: TGCGCCAGCACCTCGCCCCCAGGCACAGATACGCAGTATTTT

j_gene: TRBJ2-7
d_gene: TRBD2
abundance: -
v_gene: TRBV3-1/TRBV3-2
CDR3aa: CASSPSQGGYEQYF
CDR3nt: TGTGCCAGCAGCCCCTCGCAGGGAGGGTACGAGCAGTACTTC

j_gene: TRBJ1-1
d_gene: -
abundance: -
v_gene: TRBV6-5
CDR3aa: CASSYSMPAEAFF
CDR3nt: TGTGCCAGCAGTTACTCGATGCCAGCCGAAGCTTTCTTT

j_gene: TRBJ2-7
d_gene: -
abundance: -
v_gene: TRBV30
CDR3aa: CAWSVGVLGYEQYF
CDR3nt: TGTGCCTGGAGTGTGGGGGTTTTGGGGTACGAGCAGTACTTC

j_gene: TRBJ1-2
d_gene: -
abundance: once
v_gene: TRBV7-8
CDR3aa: CASSSTVVRGGYTF
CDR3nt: TGTGCCAGCAGCTCCACCGTCGTACGGGGTGGCTACACCTTC

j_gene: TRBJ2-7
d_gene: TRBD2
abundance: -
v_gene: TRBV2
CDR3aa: CASAAGGPVLRYEQYF
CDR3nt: TGTGCCAGCGCGGCGGGAGGGCCTGTCCTGCGCTACGAGCAGTACTTC

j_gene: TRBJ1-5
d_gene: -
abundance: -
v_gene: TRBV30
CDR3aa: CAWSNGNRENGGTNQPQHF
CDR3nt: TGTGCCTGGAGTAATGGGAACAGGGAGAATGGTGGAACCAATCAGCCCCAGCATTTT

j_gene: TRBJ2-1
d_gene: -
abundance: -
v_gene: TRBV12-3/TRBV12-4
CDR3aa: CASSSFGNEQFF
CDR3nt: TGTGCCAGCTCTTCGTTTGGCAATGAGCAGTTCTTC

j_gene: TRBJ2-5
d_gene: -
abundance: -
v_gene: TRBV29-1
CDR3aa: CSVGEVETQYF
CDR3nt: TGCAGCGTTGGGGAAGTAGAGACCCAGTACTTC

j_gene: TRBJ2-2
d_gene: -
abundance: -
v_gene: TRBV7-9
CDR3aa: CASSPQGRRGTGELFF
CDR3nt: TGTGCCAGCAGCCCCCAAGGGAGGAGAGGCACCGGGGAGCTGTTTTTT

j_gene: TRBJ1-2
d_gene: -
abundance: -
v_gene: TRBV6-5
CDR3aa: CASSYGIGDYGYTF
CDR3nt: TGTGCCAGCAGTTACGGTATAGGGGACTATGGCTACACCTTC

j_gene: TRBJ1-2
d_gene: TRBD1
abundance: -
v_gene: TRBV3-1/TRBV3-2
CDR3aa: CASSHRTGNYGYTF
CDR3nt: TGTGCCAGCAGCCACCGGACAGGGAACTATGGCTACACCTTC

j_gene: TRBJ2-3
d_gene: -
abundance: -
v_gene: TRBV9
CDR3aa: CASSVAGQLDTQYF
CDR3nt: TGTGCCAGCAGCGTAGCGGGGCAACTAGATACGCAGTATTTT

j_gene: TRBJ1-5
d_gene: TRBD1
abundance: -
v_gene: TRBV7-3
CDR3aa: CASSSDRGRGNQPQHF
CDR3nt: TGTGCCAGCAGCTCTGACAGGGGGAGAGGCAATCAGCCCCAGCATTTT

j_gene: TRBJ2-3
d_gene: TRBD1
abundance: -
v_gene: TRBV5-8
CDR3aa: CASSWTGETDTQYF
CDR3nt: TGTGCCAGCAGCTGGACAGGGGAAACAGATACGCAGTATTTT

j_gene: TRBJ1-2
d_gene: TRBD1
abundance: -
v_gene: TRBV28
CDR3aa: CATEDRGQGGYGYTF
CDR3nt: TGTGCCACGGAGGACAGGGGGCAGGGGGGCTATGGCTACACCTTC

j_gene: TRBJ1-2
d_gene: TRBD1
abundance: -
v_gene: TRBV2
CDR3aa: CASSERQGASNYGYTF
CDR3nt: TGTGCCAGCAGTGAACGGCAGGGGGCATCTAACTATGGCTACACCTTC

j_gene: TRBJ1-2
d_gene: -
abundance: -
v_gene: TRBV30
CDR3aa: CAWSDSGVGYTF
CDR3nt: TGTGCCTGGAGCGATTCAGGGGTCGGCTACACCTTC

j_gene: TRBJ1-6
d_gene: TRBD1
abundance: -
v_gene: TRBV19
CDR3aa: CASTEQGVRSPLHF
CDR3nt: TGTGCCAGTACCGAACAGGGGGTACGTTCACCCCTCCACTTT

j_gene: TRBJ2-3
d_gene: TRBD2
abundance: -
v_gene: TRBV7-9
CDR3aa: CASSLRPRTSGRDTDTQYF
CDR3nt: TGTGCCAGCAGCTTAAGGCCAAGGACTAGCGGGAGGGACACAGATACGCAGTATTTT

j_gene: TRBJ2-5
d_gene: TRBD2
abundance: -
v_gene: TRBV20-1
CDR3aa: CSASWLAEETQYF
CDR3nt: TGCAGTGCTAGTTGGCTAGCGGAAGAGACCCAGTACTTC

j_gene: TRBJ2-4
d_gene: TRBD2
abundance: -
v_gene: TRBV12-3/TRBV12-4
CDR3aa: CASSFGGDGIQYF
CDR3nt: TGTGCCAGCAGCTTTGGGGGGGACGGGATTCAGTACTTC

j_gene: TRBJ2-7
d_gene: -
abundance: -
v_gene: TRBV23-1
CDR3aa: CASSQSRDGELTAQYF
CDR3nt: TGCGCCAGCAGTCAATCCCGGGACGGCGAACTCACAGCGCAGTACTTC

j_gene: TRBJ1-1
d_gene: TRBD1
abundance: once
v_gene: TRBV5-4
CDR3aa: CASSLYGTGNTEAFF
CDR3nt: TGTGCCAGCAGCTTGTACGGGACAGGGAACACTGAAGCTTTCTTT

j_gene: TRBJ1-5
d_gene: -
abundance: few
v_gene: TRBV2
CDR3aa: CASRHDPGYNQPQHF
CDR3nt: TGTGCCAGCCGTCACGATCCTGGATACAATCAGCCCCAGCATTTT